A selection of T cell receptor beta chains follows, all from one sample in a study of T cell changes during pregnancy in multiple sclerosis. This table comes from immunoSEQ multiplex PCR, and its TCRdb copy is limited to in-frame clones, with some not included. Here the sample spans tens of thousands of clones, 85% to 95% being singletons. This material consisted of CD4+ T cells from peripheral blood mononuclear cells, taken in the third trimester of pregnancy. These receptors all come from a female donor with multiple sclerosis, enrolled in a pregnancy study. CDR3s include the opening cysteine and the closing phenylalanine or tryptophan. D genes are given only for firm matches.

J,D,V,DNA,CDR3
TRBJ2-7,.,TRBV28,TGTGCCAGCAGTCCGGAACAGGGACTAAGGTACGAGCAGTACTTC,CASSPEQGLRYEQYF
TRBJ2-7,.,TRBV7-2,TGTGCCAGCAGCTCCCGAGGGCCTAGCACCTACGAGCAGTACTTC,CASSSRGPSTYEQYF
TRBJ2-5,TRBD1,TRBV10-3,TGTGCCATCAGTGCGCTGGGACAGATATTAGGGGAGACCCAGTACTTC,CAISALGQILGETQYF
TRBJ1-5,.,TRBV19,TGTGCCAGTAGTGACCCGGGGAGCAATCAGCCCCAGCATTTT,CASSDPGSNQPQHF
TRBJ2-7,.,TRBV9,TGTGCCAGCAGCCCTACAGGAGTCTACTACGAGCAGTACTTC,CASSPTGVYYEQYF
TRBJ1-3,.,TRBV9,TGTGCCAGCAGCGTAGAGGGGCACTCTGGAAACACCATATATTTT,CASSVEGHSGNTIYF
TRBJ2-6,.,TRBV28,TGTGCCAGCAGTCCAGGGGACGGGGCCAACGTCCTGACTTTC,CASSPGDGANVLTF
TRBJ2-1,.,TRBV6-1,TGTGCCAGTTTGGAGAGAGGCTCCTACAATGAGCAGTTCTTC,CASLERGSYNEQFF
TRBJ1-4,TRBD1,TRBV5-4,TGTGCCAGCAGCTTGGATCCAGGGGGTAACGGAAAACTGTTTTTT,CASSLDPGGNGKLFF
TRBJ2-2,.,TRBV28,TGTGCCAGCAGTTTGGCCGGGACACCTAACACCGGGGAGCTGTTTTTT,CASSLAGTPNTGELFF
TRBJ2-6,TRBD1,TRBV10-3,TGTGCCATCAGTGAGTCGACAGGACAGGGGGCGGCGGGGGCCAACGTCCTGACTTTC,CAISESTGQGAAGANVLTF
TRBJ1-5,TRBD1,TRBV2,TGTGCCAGCAGTGGGGACAGGGGTTTTTTAAGCAATCAGCCCCAGCATTTT,CASSGDRGFLSNQPQHF